The 7 T cell receptor beta chains in this list originate from one sample, sequenced in a study of T-cell memory formation after mild COVID-19. MiXCR was run by TCRdb on the 5' RACE reads, yielding one entry per CDR3 protein. Among 100,000 to 150,000 distinct CDR3 sequences listed, roughly 6% were seen once. The material sequenced was PBMCs or a T cell subset sorted from them (not recorded which). The receptors derive from an adult woman who had mild COVID-19 (a few samples of this study predate the infection). Cell type and time point are not known.

The chain links TRBV20-1 to TRBJ1-2; D not resolved. CDR3 length equals 15 residues. Trimming removed 4 bases from V and 4 bases from J, with 19 bases in between. CDR1 and CDR2 (germline): DFQATT, SNEGSKA (reference sequence). The CDR3 sequence is CSATLSALGLYGYTF. The CDR3 nucleotides are TGCAGTGCTACCCTATCCGCCTTGGGCCTCTATGGCTACACCTTC.

The chain recombines TRBV30 with TRBJ1-3, with unresolved D. The V gene's germline CDR1 is GTSNPN and CDR2 SVGIG (reference sequence). The CDR3 runs 13 residues. Between the trimmed V and J ends, which lost 3 bases and 0 bases, there was a span of 6 bases. CDR3 sequence: CAWRLSSGNTIYF. CDR3 bases: TGTGCCTGGAGGTTAAGCTCTGGAAACACCATATATTTT.

This clonotype has a handful of counts. The chain links TRBV24-1 to TRBJ2-1; 8 nucleotides agree with TRBD2. The CDR3 has 17 residues. Germline V lookup: CDR1 KGHDR, CDR2 SFDVKD. The V and J ends lost 3 bases and 2 bases, in that order; junction bases with no gene match: 8. The CDR3 DNA sequence: TGTGCCACCAGTGATCCCATGCGGGAGGCCCCCTACAATGAGCAGTTCTTC. Translated, it gives CATSDPMREAPYNEQFF.

This clonotype was seen a handful of times. The rearrangement links TRBV7-8 to TRBJ2-7; D is possibly TRBD1 (5 bases). There are 13 residues in the CDR3. V was shortened by 1 base and J by 6 bases, with 10 bases between the two germline ends. Per the germline V gene, CDR1 is SGHVS and CDR2 is FQNEAQ. The CDR3 nucleotides are TGTGCCAGCAGCTTAGTCGAACAGGCCGAGCAGTACTTC. Translated, it gives CASSLVEQAEQYF.

This clonotype was seen many times. The chain couples TRBV7-2 to TRBJ2-7, with TRBD2 identical over 9 bases. Germline values: CDR1 SGHTA, CDR2 FQGNSA. Trimming cost V 5 bases and J 3 bases; bases outside gene matches: 8. The CDR3 is 15 residues long. The CDR3 sequence: CASSPLAGQGYEQYF. CDR3 bases: TGTGCCAGCAGCCCTCTAGCGGGACAAGGCTACGAGCAGTACTTC.

This clonotype was seen more than once but under ten times. V usage is TRBV27 and J usage is TRBJ2-3; D possibly corresponds to TRBD1 (5 bases). The CDR3 covers 15 residues. Germline lookup yields CDR1 MNHEY and CDR2 SMNVEV (reference sequence). V dropped 9 bases and J dropped 6 bases, with 22 bases sitting between them. The CDR3 spells CASRVSQVFLDTQYF. CDR3 nucleotides: TGTGCCAGTAGAGTATCACAGGTGTTCCTGGATACGCAGTATTTT.

This clonotype was seen a few times. CDR3 coding DNA: TGTGCCATCGCAAATCAGGGGATGCACGAGCAGTACTTC. Translating gives CAIANQGMHEQYF. The chain links TRBV10-3 to TRBJ2-7, with TRBD1 as a possible D gene (6 bases). The CDR3 contains 13 residues. Trimming shortened V by 8 bases and J by 5 bases, and 16 bases separated the two germline ends. Germline V lookup: CDR1 ENHRY, CDR2 SYGVKD.